These 28 T cell receptor beta chains share one sample of origin, sequenced in a study of CD8 T cell repertoires and HIV-1 epitope variants. The antigens for these receptors are not known. The assay was immunoSEQ multiplex PCR, and TCRdb's table has in-frame clones only and misses some. The sample includes over 5,000 clones, about 67% of them seen just once. Sequenced input: cultured CD8+ T cells derived from PBMCs. The receptor source for this set is a male donor with HIV.

The V call is TRBV19, the J call TRBJ2-2; 8 bases agree with TRBD1. CDR1 and CDR2 (germline): LNHDA, SQIVND (reference sequence). There are 15 residues in the CDR3. The V gene end was trimmed by 6 bases and the J gene end by 7 bases; junction bases not matched to a gene: 10. The CDR3 here is CASRTEQGAGGELFF. The DNA of the CDR3 is TGTGCCAGTAGAACAGAGCAGGGGGCCGGCGGGGAGCTGTTTTTT.

This clone was recorded a few times. The chain couples TRBV21-1 to TRBJ1-5; the table calls TRBD1, which could not be checked here. TRBV21-1 is a documented pseudogene. The CDR3 runs to 18 residues. The CDR3 nucleotides are TGTGCCAGCAGCGGTAAGACGCAGGGGATTAATAGCAATCAGCCCCAGCATTTT. Translated: CASSGKTQGINSNQPQHF.

The V call is TRBV7-2, the J call TRBJ1-2; the D is unclear. The CDR3 totals 16 residues. V gave up 5 bases and J gave up 3 bases, with 19 bases separating them. In germline, CDR1 is SGHTA, CDR2 FQGNSA. The DNA of the CDR3 is TGTGCCAGCAGCCCTTGGCCGGTAGAATTGGACTATGGCTACACCTTC. Its translation is CASSPWPVELDYGYTF. The entire variable domain, with the rest obtained from reference TRBV7-2 and TRBJ1-2, is as follows: GAGVSQSPSNKVTEKGKDVELRCDPISGHTALYWYRQSLGQGLEFLIYFQGNSAPDKSGLPSDRFSAERTGGSVSTLTIQRTQQEDSAVYLCASSPWPVELDYGYTFGSGTRLTVV.

As regards this clone: One end of the junction varies from germline; a read error may be responsible. This sequence joins TRBV4-1 and TRBJ1-2; D uncertain. CDR3 length: 11 residues. Germline V gene data show CDR1 as MGHRA and CDR2 as YSYEKL. The CDR3 DNA is TGCGCCAGCAGCCAAGGGATCGTCGTAGCCTTC. It encodes CASSQGIVVAF.

This clone has just a few counts. CDR3 region: CASSSSGSPTDTQYF. DNA for the CDR3: TGTGCCAGCAGCTCTAGCGGGAGTCCCACAGATACGCAGTATTTT. The V call is TRBV13, the J call TRBJ2-3, with 10 nucleotides matching TRBD2. CDR3 length: 15 amino acids. The J segment lost 2 bases and the V segment lost 4 bases, leaving 3 bases of the junction unmatched. Germline values: CDR1 PRHDT, CDR2 FYEKMQ (reference sequence).

This clone was recorded only once. The chain recombines TRBV27 with TRBJ2-7; 7 nucleotides line up with TRBD2. There are 15 residues in the CDR3. J gave up 2 bases and V 2 bases, and 6 bases lay outside the gene matches. Germline V CDR1 and CDR2: MNHEY, SMNVEV (reference sequence). The CDR3 coding sequence is TGTGCCAGCAGTTTAGGAGGCGGGGGTGCCTACGAGCAGTACTTC. Translated: CASSLGGGGAYEQYF.

This clone was recorded once. This chain connects TRBV25-1 to TRBJ1-1; 10 bases match TRBD1. CDR3 length: 17 residues. Germline V gene lookup returns CDR1 MGHDK and CDR2 SYGVNS. V lost 5 bases to trimming and J lost 4 bases; unmatched junction nucleotides: 13. CDR3 protein: CASSSPGTGVISTEAFF. DNA of the CDR3: TGTGCCAGCAGTTCCCCCGGGACAGGGGTGATTTCCACTGAAGCTTTCTTT.

The rearrangement uses TRBV2 and TRBJ2-2; 10 positions agree with TRBD2. CDR1 is SNHLY, CDR2 FYNNEI, per germline. The J segment lost 3 bases and the V segment lost 4 bases, leaving 8 bases of the junction unmatched. The CDR3 sequence is 17 residues long. This CDR3 reads CASSVGAGGRDTGELFF. The CDR3 DNA reads TGTGCCAGCAGTGTAGGAGCGGGGGGGCGAGACACCGGGGAGCTGTTTTTT.

The chain carries TRBV5-6 and TRBJ2-7, with D perhaps TRBD2 (6 bases). CDR1 is SGHDT and CDR2 is YYEEEE in the germline V gene. The V and J ends lost 4 bases and 0 bases respectively, with 20 bases between them. The CDR3 is 17 amino acids. The CDR3 DNA reads as TGTGCCAGCAGCCCGGGGGTGGTCCAGGGACTCTCCTACGAGCAGTACTTC. Residues: CASSPGVVQGLSYEQYF.

Here the CDR3 reads CASSGYGTGNNEQFF. The CDR3 DNA is TGTGCCAGCAGCGGCTACGGGACAGGAAACAATGAGCAGTTCTTC. The chain couples TRBV11-3 to TRBJ2-1; 8 bases map to TRBD1. V was clipped by 5 bases and J by 5 bases; unmatched bases: 8. The CDR3 is made up of 15 amino acids. In germline, CDR1 is SGHNT, CDR2 YENEEA.

The rearrangement joins TRBV2 to TRBJ2-1; TRBD1 matches 7 bases. Germline V lookup: CDR1 SNHLY, CDR2 FYNNEI. With 5 bases clipped from V and 1 base from J, the junction kept 8 bases outside the gene matches. This CDR3 has 16 amino acids. The CDR3 region is CASSLSQGISYNEQFF. CDR3 nucleotides: TGTGCCAGCAGTTTATCACAGGGGATATCCTACAATGAGCAGTTCTTC. Together with reference TRBV2 and TRBJ2-1, the CDR3 gives the full variable domain: EPEVTQTPSHQVTQMGQEVILRCVPISNHLYFYWYRQILGQKVEFLVSFYNNEISEKSEIFDDQFSVERPDGSNFTLKIRSTKLEDSAMYFCASSLSQGISYNEQFFGPGTRLTVL.

In this sample, this clone turned up a few times. This chain joins TRBV15 and TRBJ2-5; TRBD2 agrees at 9 bases. CDR1 LNHNV and CDR2 YYDKDF come from the germline V gene (reference sequence). V lost 0 bases to trimming and J lost 5 bases; unmatched junction nucleotides: 4. The CDR3 has 15 amino acids. The DNA of the CDR3 is TGTGCCACCAGCAGAGATAGGCTAGCGGGGGAGACCCAGTACTTC. As protein: CATSRDRLAGETQYF.

V gene TRBV28 combines with J gene TRBJ1-4, with unresolved D. V shed 5 bases and J shed 8 bases, with 12 bases lying between them. Germline V lookup: CDR1 MDHEN, CDR2 SYDVKM. The CDR3 extends over 13 amino acids. CDR3 protein: CASSQITGEKLFF. The CDR3 region has the DNA TGTGCCAGCAGTCAAATAACGGGGGAAAAACTGTTTTTT.

The rearrangement joins TRBV28 to TRBJ2-3; either TRBD1 or TRBD2 may fit D (6 bases each). Germline loops: CDR1 MDHEN, CDR2 SYDVKM. V was pared by 6 bases and J by 3 bases, with 25 bases between. The CDR3 extends over 18 amino acids. This CDR3 reads CASRTNSNREVNTDTQYF. CDR3 DNA sequence: TGTGCCAGCAGAACAAACTCGAACAGGGAGGTTAATACAGATACGCAGTATTTT.

This chain uses TRBV7-8 with TRBJ1-1; 10 nucleotides line up with TRBD1. The CDR3 runs to 14 residues. The V and J ends lost 6 bases and 4 bases, in that order; junction bases with no gene match: 5. Germline CDR1 is SGHVS and CDR2 is FQNEAQ. The CDR3, as DNA: TGTGCCAGCAGTTCGTGGACAGGGGGCACTGAAGCTTTCTTT. Translated, it gives CASSSWTGGTEAFF.

The chain joins TRBV21-1 to TRBJ1-1. TRBV21-1 is flagged as a pseudogene. The CDR3 covers 11 residues. CDR3 in amino acids: CASSRGTEAFF. CDR3 DNA sequence: TGTGCCAGCAGTAGAGGCACTGAAGCTTTCTTT.

The V call is TRBV2, the J call TRBJ2-5, with D perhaps TRBD1 (5 bases). The V gene's germline CDR1 is SNHLY and CDR2 FYNNEI. This CDR3 spans 13 amino acids. With 2 bases removed from V and 5 bases from J, the gap between germline ends came to 9 bases. The CDR3 sequence is CASSETRAETQYF. The CDR3 region has the DNA TGTGCCAGCAGTGAAACCAGGGCGGAGACCCAGTACTTC.

The CDR3 DNA reads as TGTGCCAGCAGCTTTTACAGGGGGCAGGACACCGGGGAGCTGTTTTTT. Amino acids: CASSFYRGQDTGELFF. V gene TRBV7-6 combines with J gene TRBJ2-2; TRBD1 matches at 9 bases. Germline lookup yields CDR1 SGHVS and CDR2 FNYEAQ. The CDR3 covers 16 residues. Trimming at V came to 3 bases and at J to 3 bases, leaving 5 bases not matched to a gene.

This chain links TRBV11-1 with TRBJ2-1; a possible D gene is TRBD1 (6 bases). Germline values: CDR1 SGHAT, CDR2 FQDESV (reference sequence). Deletions cut 3 bases from V and 4 bases from J, with 16 bases between. The CDR3 has 16 residues. The CDR3 spells CASSFRPGHLYNEQFF. CDR3 in DNA: TGTGCCAGCAGCTTTCGACCGGGACACCTATACAATGAGCAGTTCTTC.

In this sample, this clone is medium-sized. The chain employs TRBV28 and TRBJ2-3, with TRBD2 as a possible D gene (6 bases). This CDR3 region has 15 residues. Germline V CDR1 and CDR2: MDHEN, SYDVKM. Trimming removed 6 bases at V and 2 bases at J, with 15 bases between. CDR3 in DNA: TGTGCCAGCAGACGCGGGACTTACTACACAGATACGCAGTATTTT. Translating it yields CASRRGTYYTDTQYF.

This clone was found once. V usage is TRBV28 and J usage is TRBJ1-1, with D possibly matching TRBD1 (5 bases). CDR3 length: 13 amino acids. Germline V gene data show CDR1 as MDHEN and CDR2 as SYDVKM. V lost 8 bases and J lost 4, with 14 bases in between. The CDR3 DNA is TGTGCCAGCCGTATTCTCGGGGGCACTGAAGCTTTCTTT. Its translation is CASRILGGTEAFF. The variable domain in full, completed from reference TRBV28 and TRBJ1-1, reads DVKVTQSSRYLVKRTGEKVFLECVQDMDHENMFWYRQDPGLGLRLIYFSYDVKMKEKGDIPEGYSVSREKKERFSLILESASTNQTSMYLCASRILGGTEAFFGQGTRLTVV.

The chain employs TRBV9 and TRBJ2-3, with D tentatively TRBD2 (6 bases). This CDR3 has 15 residues. The germline gives CDR1 SGDLS, CDR2 YYNGEE. Trimming left V 0 bases short and J 1 base short, with 9 bases between. In DNA form, the CDR3 reads TGTGCCAGCAGCGTAGAGTGGGGGGGCACAGATACGCAGTATTTT. Residues: CASSVEWGGTDTQYF.

The V gene is TRBV28, the J gene TRBJ2-4; 7 nucleotides match TRBD1. Germline V gene lookup returns CDR1 MDHEN and CDR2 SYDVKM. The junction had 12 bases not matched to a gene; V was cut back by 5 bases and J by 2 bases. The CDR3 sequence is 17 residues long. CDR3 sequence (DNA): TGTGCCAGCAGTATCAAGAGCAGACAGGGCACCAAAAACATTCAGTACTTC. Its protein product is CASSIKSRQGTKNIQYF. The variable domain in full, with the rest retrieved from reference TRBV28 and TRBJ2-4, is DVKVTQSSRYLVKRTGEKVFLECVQDMDHENMFWYRQDPGLGLRLIYFSYDVKMKEKGDIPEGYSVSREKKERFSLILESASTNQTSMYLCASSIKSRQGTKNIQYFGAGTRLSVL.

This chain links TRBV4-2 with TRBJ1-2; D is undetermined. V dropped 4 bases and J dropped 3 bases, with 18 bases sitting between them. The CDR3 totals 16 residues. CDR1 and CDR2 from the germline V gene are LGHNA and YNFKEQ. Here the CDR3 DNA reads TGTGCCAGCAGCCCTTGGCCGGTAGAATTGGACTATGGCTACACCTTC. This codes for CASSPWPVELDYGYTF.

The rearrangement joins TRBV5-1 to TRBJ2-7; D gene uncertain. Germline CDR1 reads SGHRS; CDR2 reads YFSETQ. The CDR3 totals 12 residues. The V end lost 4 bases, the J end lost 1 base, and 6 bases lay between the germline ends. As DNA, the CDR3 is TGCGCCAGCAGCCTAACTTCCTACGAGCAGTACTTC. This gives the protein CASSLTSYEQYF.

The V call is TRBV5-5, the J call TRBJ2-7; D gene unclear. Germline V gives CDR1 SGHKS, CDR2 YYEKEE (reference sequence). CDR3 size: 15 residues. Trimming cost V 0 bases and J 3 bases, with 13 bases left between them. The chain's CDR3 is CASSLEGSQVYEQYF. The CDR3 coding sequence is TGTGCCAGCAGCTTGGAGGGCAGCCAGGTCTACGAGCAGTACTTC.

The gene calls are TRBV14 and TRBJ1-2; maybe TRBD1 (5 bases). CDR3 size: 15 residues. V lost 0 bases and J lost 4, with 12 bases in between. Germline values: CDR1 SGHDN, CDR2 FVKESK. The CDR3 reads CASSQDLGGSYGYTF. In DNA, the CDR3 is TGTGCCAGCAGCCAAGATCTTGGGGGTAGCTATGGCTACACCTTC.

The CDR3 spells CASSLRAGALSSYEQYF. The DNA of the CDR3 is TGTGCCAGCAGCTTACGAGCGGGCGCCCTGAGCTCCTACGAGCAGTACTTC. The chain couples TRBV7-9 to TRBJ2-7, with D perhaps TRBD2 (6 bases). CDR1 and CDR2 from the germline V gene are SEHNR and FQNEAQ (reference sequence). V was trimmed by 2 bases and J by 0 bases, leaving 17 bases between them. The CDR3 has 17 amino acids.